One sample yielded the 8 T cell receptor beta chains listed below, sequenced in a study of post-analysis software for immune sequencing data. Study results and caveats: Included in a set of roughly five TRBV segments more frequent in patients than controls were TRBV5-6, TRBV5-1 and TRBV20-1.

Their antigens remain unidentified. Presence of unique molecular identifiers characterized the TCR beta cDNA libraries. TCRdb independently ran MiXCR on the PCR reads; one entry per CDR3 protein. The table shows 650,000 to 850,000 distinct CDR3 sequences, with about half occurring only once. Sequences were obtained from blood. The receptors come from a girl between 10 and 17 years old with multiple sclerosis.

This clonotype has a handful of counts. This rearrangement joins TRBV6-1 to TRBJ2-1; D could derive from TRBD1 or TRBD2 (5 bases each). V lost 2 bases, J lost 5 bases, and 13 bases lay in between. The CDR3 is 15 residues long. Germline V CDR1 and CDR2: MNHNS, SASEGT. The CDR3 nucleotides read TGTGCCAGCAGTGAAAGTCCCGGGGCCCACAATGAGCAGTTCTTC. It translates to CASSESPGAHNEQFF.

The chain carries TRBV5-1 and TRBJ2-1; D is undetermined. Germline lookup yields CDR1 SGHRS and CDR2 YFSETQ. V gave up 2 bases and J gave up 2 bases, with 11 bases separating them. This CDR3 is 15 amino acids long. In DNA form, the CDR3 reads TGCGCCAGCAGCTTAATTAGTGAGCCCTACAATGAGCAGTTCTTC. Translated, it gives CASSLISEPYNEQFF.

The V gene is TRBV29-1, the J gene TRBJ2-6, with 14 nucleotides matching TRBD2. Germline CDR1 and CDR2: SQVTM and ANQGSEA. Trimming at V came to 0 bases and at J to 1 base, leaving 5 bases not matched to a gene. CDR3 length: 19 residues. This CDR3 is CSVEDRGLAGGSGANVLTF. In DNA, the CDR3 is TGCAGCGTTGAAGACCGAGGACTAGCGGGAGGATCTGGGGCCAACGTCCTGACTTTC.

The sample holds many counts of this clonotype. This chain connects TRBV28 to TRBJ2-1, with TRBD2 matching over 8 bases. The CDR3 has 19 residues. Germline V gene lookup returns CDR1 MDHEN and CDR2 SYDVKM. V was pared by 10 bases and J by 5 bases, with 25 bases of the junction left unmatched. As DNA, the CDR3 is TGTGCCACCACAGTTTGGGGACGGAGCGGGAGCGGGGACCACAATGAGCAGTTCTTC. Its translation is CATTVWGRSGSGDHNEQFF. Complete variable domain (other parts from reference TRBV28 and TRBJ2-1): DVKVTQSSRYLVKRTGEKVFLECVQDMDHENMFWYRQDPGLGLRLIYFSYDVKMKEKGDIPEGYSVSREKKERFSLILESASTNQTSMYLCATTVWGRSGSGDHNEQFFGPGTRLTVL.

This rearrangement joins TRBV7-3 to TRBJ2-1; the match to TRBD2 covers 8 bases. Germline lookup yields CDR1 SGHTA and CDR2 FQGTGA. V trimming: 0 bases; J trimming: 3 bases; junction bases outside the gene matches: 10. This CDR3 has 18 residues. The CDR3 DNA follows: TGTGCCAGCAGCTTAACTCCCGGACTAGCCCCCAACTACAATGAGCAGTTCTTC. Its protein product is CASSLTPGLAPNYNEQFF.

There are many counts of this clonotype. V is TRBV10-3 and J is TRBJ2-3; TRBD1 might be the D (6 bases). The CDR3 runs to 14 residues. Trimming took 7 bases from V and 2 from J, leaving 13 bases between them. Per germline, CDR1 ENHRY and CDR2 SYGVKD. As DNA, the CDR3 is TGTGCCATCAAGCCCGGACAGAACACAGATACGCAGTATTTT. Translated, it gives CAIKPGQNTDTQYF.

The chain recombines TRBV5-1 with TRBJ2-5; 14 bases agree with TRBD2. Germline CDR1 reads SGHRS; CDR2 reads YFSETQ. V trimming: 3 bases; J trimming: 1 base; junction bases outside the gene matches: 2. The CDR3 is made up of 16 amino acids. CDR3 in amino acids: CASSWGLAGVQETQYF. The CDR3, as DNA: TGCGCCAGCAGCTGGGGACTAGCGGGAGTCCAAGAGACCCAGTACTTC.

V is TRBV7-6 and J is TRBJ1-1, with D possibly matching TRBD1 (5 bases). Per germline, CDR1 SGHVS and CDR2 FNYEAQ. V lost 1 base, J lost 0 bases, and 9 bases lay in between. This CDR3 spans 15 amino acids. CDR3 nucleotide sequence: TGTGCCAGCAGCTTAGGGCCGACAGTGAACACTGAAGCTTTCTTT. Its translation is CASSLGPTVNTEAFF.